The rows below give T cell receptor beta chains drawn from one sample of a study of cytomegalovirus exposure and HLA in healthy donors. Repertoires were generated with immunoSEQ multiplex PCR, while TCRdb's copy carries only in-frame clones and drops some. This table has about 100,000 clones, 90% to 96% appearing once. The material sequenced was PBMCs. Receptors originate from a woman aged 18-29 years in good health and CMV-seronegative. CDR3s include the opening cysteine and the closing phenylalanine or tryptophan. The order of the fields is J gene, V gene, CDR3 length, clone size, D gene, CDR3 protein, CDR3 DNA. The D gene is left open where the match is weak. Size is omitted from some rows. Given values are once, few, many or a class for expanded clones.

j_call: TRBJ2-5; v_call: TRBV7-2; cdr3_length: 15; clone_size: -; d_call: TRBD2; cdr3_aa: CASSSSGGAAETQYF; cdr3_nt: TGTGCCAGCAGCTCTAGCGGGGGGGCCGCGGAGACCCAGTACTTC
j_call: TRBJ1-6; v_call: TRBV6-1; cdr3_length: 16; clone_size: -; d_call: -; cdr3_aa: CASSEARSILNSPLHF; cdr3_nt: TGTGCCAGCAGTGAAGCGAGAAGTATACTTAATTCACCCCTCCACTTT
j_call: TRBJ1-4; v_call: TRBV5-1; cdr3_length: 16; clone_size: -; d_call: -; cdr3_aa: CASSLAGDGANEKLFF; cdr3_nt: TGCGCCAGCAGCTTGGCGGGGGACGGGGCTAATGAAAAACTGTTTTTT
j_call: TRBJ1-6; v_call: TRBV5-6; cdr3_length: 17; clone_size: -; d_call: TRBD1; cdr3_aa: CASSLRGQGSYNSPLHF; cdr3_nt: TGTGCCAGCAGCTTGAGGGGACAGGGCTCCTATAATTCACCCCTCCACTTT
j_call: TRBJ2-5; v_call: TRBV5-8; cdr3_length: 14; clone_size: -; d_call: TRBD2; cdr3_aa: CASSLWTSAETQYF; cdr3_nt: TGTGCCAGCAGCTTGTGGACTAGCGCCGAGACCCAGTACTTC
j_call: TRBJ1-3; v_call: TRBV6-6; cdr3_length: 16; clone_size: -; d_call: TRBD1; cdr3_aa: CASRLNQGAGGNTIYF; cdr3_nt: TGTGCCAGCAGACTGAACCAGGGGGCTGGTGGAAACACCATATATTTT
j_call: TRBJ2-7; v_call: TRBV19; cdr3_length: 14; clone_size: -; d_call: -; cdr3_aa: CASSPQGGIYEQYF; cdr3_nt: TGTGCCAGTAGTCCCCAAGGAGGGATCTACGAGCAGTACTTC
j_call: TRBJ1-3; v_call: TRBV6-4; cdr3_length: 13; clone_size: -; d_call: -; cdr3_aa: CASSEEVGNTIYF; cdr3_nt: TGTGCCAGCAGTGAAGAGGTCGGAAACACCATATATTTT
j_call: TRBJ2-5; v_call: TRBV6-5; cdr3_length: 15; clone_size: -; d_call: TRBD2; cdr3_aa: CASSYSRGGMETQYF; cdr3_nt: TGTGCCAGCAGTTACTCGAGGGGAGGGATGGAGACCCAGTACTTC
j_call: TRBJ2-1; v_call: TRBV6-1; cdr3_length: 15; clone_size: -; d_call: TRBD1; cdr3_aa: CASIEGTGVYNEQFF; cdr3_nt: TGTGCCAGCATCGAAGGGACAGGGGTCTACAATGAGCAGTTCTTC
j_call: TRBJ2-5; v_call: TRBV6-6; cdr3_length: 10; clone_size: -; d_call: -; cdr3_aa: CASRDETQYF; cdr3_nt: TGTGCCAGCCGGGATGAGACCCAGTACTTC
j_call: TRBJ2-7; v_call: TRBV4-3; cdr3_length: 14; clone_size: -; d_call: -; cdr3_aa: CASSHDRSSYEQYF; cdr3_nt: TGCGCCAGCAGCCACGACAGGTCCTCCTACGAGCAGTACTTC
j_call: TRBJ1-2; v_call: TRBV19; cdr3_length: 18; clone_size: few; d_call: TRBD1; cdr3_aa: CASSTSDRDSGISYGYTF; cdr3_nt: TGTGCCAGTAGTACTTCGGACCGGGACAGTGGAATCTCATATGGCTACACCTTC
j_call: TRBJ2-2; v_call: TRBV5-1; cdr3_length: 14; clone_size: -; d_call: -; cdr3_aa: CASSLGQGAGELFF; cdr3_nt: TGCGCCAGCAGCTTGGGGCAGGGTGCCGGGGAGCTGTTTTTT
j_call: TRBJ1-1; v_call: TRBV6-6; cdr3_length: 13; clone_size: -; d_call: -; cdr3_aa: CASSPRGSTEAFF; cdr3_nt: TGTGCCAGCAGTCCCCGGGGGAGCACTGAAGCTTTCTTT
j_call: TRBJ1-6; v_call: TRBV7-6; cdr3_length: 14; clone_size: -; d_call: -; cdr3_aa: CASSFTGSNSPLHF; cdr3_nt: TGTGCCAGCAGCTTTACAGGGAGTAATTCACCCCTCCACTTT